This T cell receptor beta chain was sequenced for a study of Ad26.COV2.S vaccination and SARS-CoV-2 variants. Between the trimmed V and J ends, which lost 4 bases and 0 bases, there was a span of 7 bases. The CDR3 runs to 13 residues. CDR1 SQVTM and CDR2 ANQGSEA come from the germline V gene. Profiling relied on immunoSEQ multiplex PCR, and the TCRdb table lists in-frame clones only, not all of them. This sample has 350,000 to 400,000 clones; less than 90% occur once, and the top ten carry roughly 3.2%. Stated treatment: roughly 18 received Ad26.COV2.S at low or high dose, single or two shots; roughly 5 received placebo; per-sample allocation not given. Each sample was drawn 63 days after the first injection (of vaccine or placebo).

The receptor was isolated from a person aged 18 to 65 who received the Ad26.COV2.S COVID-19 vaccine or a placebo. The material sequenced was peripheral blood, taken in a trial of Ad26.COV2.S vaccine versus placebo. J is TRBJ2-4 and V is TRBV29-1, with a tentative D call TRBD2 (5 bases). The CDR3 DNA reads TGCAGCGTTGTCGGGGTAGCCAAAAACATTCAGTACTTC. It yields the protein CSVVGVAKNIQYF.